Reported below is one T cell receptor beta chain. Its antigen is currently unknown. Profiling relied on immunoSEQ multiplex PCR, and the TCRdb table lists in-frame clones only, not all of them. This sample has over 80,000 clones, with 85% found just once. Trimming cost V 1 base and J 3 bases; bases outside gene matches: 5. The CDR3 loop spans 17 amino acids. Germline values: CDR1 SGHNT, CDR2 YYREEE (reference sequence). This entry comes from a study of cytomegalovirus exposure and HLA in healthy donors. Study-level information: The 120 validation repertoires were reported in a later analysis to have been generated on the same platform as the roughly 670 first-cohort repertoires. General study results and limits: Among the CMV-associated chains, three were confirmed in vitro as specific for CMV antigens. Despite most TCR sequences being rare, some public TCRs occurred in many donors.

From the 120-subject validation cohort, which was separate from the roughly 620-subject first cohort, the donors were drawn. The chain couples TRBV5-4 to TRBJ2-5; 14 bases are a match to TRBD2. The material sequenced was PBMCs. The receptor's source is a young man in good health and CMV-seropositive. The CDR3: CASSLWTSGRREETQYF. The CDR3 region has the DNA TGTGCCAGCAGCTTGTGGACTAGCGGGAGGAGGGAAGAGACCCAGTACTTC.